This T cell receptor beta chain comes out of a study of blood T cell repertoires in COVID-19. The overall study: Whether acute or convalescent, the COVID-19 samples came from the United States, Italy and Spain. Sources were T cells, B-cell-depleted T cells, or PBMCs; the material itself was cDNA or gDNA.

Per the authors' pipeline: Nucleated cell number was recorded as an estimate derived from reference gene primer amplification. Sequencing was performed with immunoSEQ multiplex PCR; in TCRdb, only in-frame clones are kept and a portion is missing. From that table come the V and J calls and clone size; the DNA was used to work out D and trimming. This sample carries 90,000 to 100,000 clones, more than 65% of them seen once, and the ten largest clones take about 4.2%. This clonotype originated in a man aged 60 to 75 with acute or convalescent COVID-19. Specimen: peripheral blood.

The CDR3 is CASRPSGTIYEQFF. In DNA, the CDR3 is TGTGCCAGCAGGCCTAGCGGGACCATCTATGAGCAGTTCTTC. The chain joins TRBV3-1 (or the pseudogene TRBV3-2) to TRBJ2-1, with TRBD2 matching 9 bases. The CDR3 sequence is 14 residues long. With 6 bases clipped from V and 8 bases from J, the junction kept 8 bases outside the gene matches. Germline-derived CDR1 and CDR2 are LGHDT and YNNKEL (reference sequence).